The 23 T cell receptor beta chains given below trace back to one sample, sequenced in a study. Via MiXCR, TCRdb re-called the RT-PCR reads, giving one row per CDR3 protein. Among approximately 3,800 distinct CDR3 sequences listed, 30% to 40% were seen once. Specimen: memory CD4+ T cells from salivary gland. These receptors all stem from a female donor with primary Sjogren's syndrome.

The chain carries TRBV12-3 or TRBV12-4 and TRBJ2-1; 8 nucleotides match TRBD1. The CDR3 spans 15 residues. The ends lost 5 bases at V and 3 bases at J; junction bases unmatched: 6. The CDR3 here is CASSAGGGRYNEQFF. The CDR3 DNA sequence: TGTGCCAGCAGTGCAGGGGGCGGACGCTACAATGAGCAGTTCTTC.

By frequency in the sample, this clonotype is medium-sized. As DNA, the CDR3 is TGTGCCAGCAGCCTCACGGGACTAGCGGGAGTTGAGCAGTTCTTC. As protein: CASSLTGLAGVEQFF. The chain combines TRBV9 with TRBJ2-1, with 14 bases lining up with TRBD2. CDR1 and CDR2 from the germline V gene are SGDLS and YYNGEE. This CDR3 is 15 amino acids long. V lost 4 bases and J lost 9; bases outside the gene matches: 6. Together with reference TRBV9 and TRBJ2-1, the CDR3 gives the full variable domain: DSGVTQTPKHLITATGQRVTLRCSPRSGDLSVYWYQQSLDQGLQFLIQYYNGEERAKGNILERFSAQQFPDLHSELNLSSLELGDSALYFCASSLTGLAGVEQFFGPGTRLTVL.

In this sample, this clonotype is medium-sized. The rearrangement uses TRBV27 and TRBJ2-3; 8 positions agree with TRBD1. The CDR3 runs to 17 residues. Germline V gene lookup returns CDR1 MNHEY and CDR2 SMNVEV (reference sequence). V was clipped by 8 bases and J by 5 bases; unmatched bases: 18. The CDR3 here is CASSKFFGQGAKDTQYF. DNA of the CDR3: TGTGCCAGCTCAAAATTTTTCGGGCAGGGGGCAAAAGATACGCAGTATTTT.

This clonotype was seen many times. The chain couples TRBV20-1 to TRBJ1-4; D is unclear. This CDR3 comprises 14 residues. V was shortened by 6 bases and J by 7 bases, with 18 bases between the two germline ends. Germline values: CDR1 DFQATT, CDR2 SNEGSKA (reference sequence). DNA for the CDR3: TGCAGTGCGGAGAGAATAGGGTGGGGTGAAAAACTGTTTTTT. This codes for CSAERIGWGEKLFF.

This clonotype counts as medium-sized. CDR3 DNA sequence: TGTGCCAGCAGTAATTCACGGTGGGAGACCCAGTACTTC. It codes for CASSNSRWETQYF. The genes are TRBV6-2 or TRBV6-3 and TRBJ2-5; no clear D. V lost 5 bases and J lost 5, with 12 bases in between. Germline lookup yields CDR1 MNHEY and CDR2 SVGEGT. The CDR3 is 13 residues long.

The rearrangement links TRBV6-2 or TRBV6-3 to TRBJ1-5; no firm D call. This CDR3 contains 11 residues. Between the trimmed V and J ends, which lost 6 bases and 9 bases, there was a span of 9 bases. The germline V gene encodes CDR1 MNHEY and CDR2 SVGEGT. This CDR3 reads CASSFPGPQHF. The CDR3 DNA follows: TGTGCCAGCAGCTTCCCTGGGCCCCAGCATTTT.

This clonotype appeared many times. V usage is TRBV18 and J usage is TRBJ1-2; TRBD1 aligns across 8 bases. The trim removed 3 bases at V and 0 bases at J, leaving 3 bases unmatched. Germline lookup yields CDR1 KGHSH and CDR2 LQKENI. The CDR3 is made up of 15 amino acids. CDR3 nucleotides: TGTGCCAGCTCACCGATGACAGGGGCTAACTATGGCTACACCTTC. Residues: CASSPMTGANYGYTF.

By its share, this clonotype is medium-sized. The V and J genes are TRBV29-1 and TRBJ2-5; a weak D match, TRBD1 (5 bases). This CDR3 contains 12 residues. Deletions cut 5 bases from V and 5 bases from J, with 12 bases between. Germline CDR1 and CDR2: SQVTM and ANQGSEA. CDR3 sequence (DNA): TGCAGCGTTCTGGCAGGGTGGGAGACCCAGTACTTC. This encodes CSVLAGWETQYF.

Concerning this clonotype itself: As the CDR3 is not closed by the conserved phenylalanine or tryptophan, this likely results from a read error. Because the CDR3's place on the DNA is in doubt, the DNA is left out and the CDR3 is given as listed by TCRdb. This chain connects TRBV4-3 to TRBJ2-1; the table names TRBD1, a call not compared with the DNA. The CDR3 region is 17 residues in length, termini included. Germline V gene lookup returns CDR1 LGHNA and CDR2 YSLEER. The CDR3 protein is CASSQERQGIYNVASWG.

This clonotype was observed many times. The chain combines TRBV6-1 with TRBJ1-1; D is perhaps TRBD1 (6 bases). Germline CDR1 reads MNHNS; CDR2 reads SASEGT. V lost 1 base and J 8 bases, leaving 17 bases between the germline ends. The CDR3 runs 15 residues. The CDR3, as DNA: TGTGCCAGCAGTGAAGGACAGACAGGAGGTAAGGAAGCTTTCTTT. This codes for CASSEGQTGGKEAFF.

The genes are TRBV6-5 and TRBJ1-5; a weak D match, TRBD1 (5 bases). CDR1 is MNHEY and CDR2 is SVGAGI in the germline V gene. This CDR3 is 14 amino acids long. V was pared by 8 bases and J by 5 bases, with 16 bases between. As DNA, the CDR3 is TGTGCCAGCGGGACTAGCGGGTCCGATCAGCCCCAGCATTTT. It encodes CASGTSGSDQPQHF.

This clonotype is large by share. The CDR3 nucleotides are TGTGCCAGCAGCACCGGGACGCTTACCCAAGAGACCCAGTACTTC. Its protein is CASSTGTLTQETQYF. This chain uses TRBV12-3 or TRBV12-4 with TRBJ2-5; D is perhaps TRBD1 or TRBD2 (5 bases each). Trimming cost V 6 bases and J 1 base, with 15 bases left between them. This CDR3 comprises 15 residues.

This clonotype was detected ten times or more. The rearrangement uses TRBV5-4 and TRBJ1-6; D remains ambiguous. The CDR3 sequence is 15 residues long. Between the trimmed V and J ends, which lost 0 bases and 5 bases, there was a span of 9 bases. CDR1 and CDR2 (germline): SGHNT, YYREEE (reference sequence). As DNA, the CDR3 is TGTGCCAGCAGCTTGGAGGTAGCGAATAATTCACCCCTCCACTTT. Translation: CASSLEVANNSPLHF.

This chain connects TRBV6-2 or TRBV6-3 to TRBJ2-1; 9 bases are a match to TRBD2. This CDR3 is built from 18 residues. The germline V gene has CDR1 MNHEY and CDR2 SVGEGT. Trimming took 5 bases from V and 2 from J; bases not matched to a gene: 13. CDR3 DNA sequence: TGTGCCAGCAGTCCTAGGTGGGGGCGGGAGGGCCCCTACAATGAGCAGTTCTTC. As protein: CASSPRWGREGPYNEQFF.

This clonotype is termed medium-sized (0.01 to 0.1%). This chain uses TRBV7-2 with TRBJ1-5; D gene ambiguous. The CDR3 extends over 15 amino acids. Germline lookup yields CDR1 SGHTA and CDR2 FQGNSA. V lost 3 bases, J lost 0 bases, and 9 bases lay in between. The CDR3 sequence: CASSFMAHSNQPQHF. CDR3 sequence (DNA): TGTGCCAGCAGCTTTATGGCTCATAGCAATCAGCCCCAGCATTTT. The entire variable domain, with the rest obtained from reference TRBV7-2 and TRBJ1-5, is as follows: GAGVSQSPSNKVTEKGKDVELRCDPISGHTALYWYRQSLGQGLEFLIYFQGNSAPDKSGLPSDRFSAERTGGSVSTLTIQRTQQEDSAVYLCASSFMAHSNQPQHFGDGTRLSIL.

This clonotype was observed a few times. This chain joins TRBV2 and TRBJ2-6, with unresolved D. The CDR3 extends over 18 amino acids. Germline V gene sequence: CDR1 SNHLY, CDR2 FYNNEI. Between the trimmed V and J ends, which lost 1 base and 0 bases, there was a span of 13 bases. The CDR3 DNA is TGTGCCAGCAGTGAAGGGAGCTTTATTAACTCTGGGGCCAACGTCCTGACTTTC. This sequence encodes CASSEGSFINSGANVLTF. The whole variable domain, remainder taken from reference TRBV2 and TRBJ2-6, is EPEVTQTPSHQVTQMGQEVILRCVPISNHLYFYWYRQILGQKVEFLVSFYNNEISEKSEIFDDQFSVERPDGSNFTLKIRSTKLEDSAMYFCASSEGSFINSGANVLTFGAGSRLTVL.

Within the sample, this clonotype is medium-sized. The rearrangement links TRBV7-2 to TRBJ1-2, with 9 bases fitting TRBD1. The CDR3 is 13 amino acids. Germline trimming cut 1 base from V and 10 bases from J; bases unmatched to any gene: 4. The germline V gene encodes CDR1 SGHTA and CDR2 FQGNSA. Written as DNA, the CDR3 is TGTGCCAGCAGCTTAGGGACAGGGGATATCTACACCTTC. Translation: CASSLGTGDIYTF.

This clonotype was detected ten times or more. The chain joins TRBV18 to TRBJ1-3; possible D gene TRBD1, 5 bases. V lost 1 base, J lost 0 bases, and 13 bases lay in between. The CDR3 length is 17 residues. Germline values: CDR1 KGHSH, CDR2 LQKENI. CDR3 region: CASSPQEGLSSGNTIYF. The CDR3 DNA follows: TGTGCCAGCTCACCACAGGAGGGGCTATCCTCTGGAAACACCATATATTTT.

This clonotype was observed a single time. The chain combines TRBV7-3 with TRBJ1-3, with 7 bases aligning to TRBD1. Germline V gives CDR1 SGHTA, CDR2 FQGTGA. The CDR3 is 14 residues long. V shed 5 bases, J shed 0 bases, and the junction held 1 base outside the gene matches. Here the CDR3 reads CASSRDSSGNTIYF. DNA of the CDR3: TGTGCCAGCAGCCGGGACAGCTCTGGAAACACCATATATTTT.

This clonotype was observed many times. The J gene is TRBJ2-7, the V gene TRBV7-2; 7 positions agree with TRBD2. Germline loops: CDR1 SGHTA, CDR2 FQGNSA. This CDR3 region has 15 residues. Trimming cost V 5 bases and J 5 bases; bases outside gene matches: 12. This CDR3 is CASSPSLAGEDEQYF. The CDR3 nucleotides are TGTGCCAGCAGCCCCTCTCTGGCGGGAGAGGACGAGCAGTACTTC.

Comments on this clonotype: A much larger clonotype is one base distant, so this may be a read error. The J gene is TRBJ2-5, the V gene TRBV3-1, with 11 nucleotides matching TRBD2. The end of the DNA aligns better with TRBJ2-1, so the J call may be wrong. The CDR3 has 15 amino acids. Germline values: CDR1 LGHDT, CDR2 YNNKEL (reference sequence). The CDR3 loop reads CASSLTSGVLNKQFF. CDR3 bases: TGTGCCAGCAGCCTGACTAGCGGGGTTTTGAATAAGCAGTTCTTC.

This clonotype is medium-sized in the sample. The chain uses TRBV27 and TRBJ2-3; D may be TRBD1 (5 bases). CDR1 and CDR2 (germline): MNHEY, SMNVEV (reference sequence). The CDR3 contains 15 residues. Deletions cut 0 bases from V and 1 base from J, with 8 bases between. This chain's CDR3 is CASSLSGRGTDTQYF. The CDR3 nucleotides are TGTGCCAGCAGTTTATCGGGCAGGGGCACAGATACGCAGTATTTT.

By share, this clonotype counts as medium-sized. The chain uses TRBV24-1 and TRBJ2-1, with TRBD2 matching over 8 bases. After removal of 4 bases from V and 7 bases from J, the junction contained 8 bases not matched to a gene. Germline CDR1 KGHDR, CDR2 SFDVKD. The CDR3 has 15 amino acids. In DNA form, the CDR3 reads TGTGCCACCAGTGACAGGACGACGGGAGGGAATGAGCAGTTCTTC. It specifies CATSDRTTGGNEQFF.